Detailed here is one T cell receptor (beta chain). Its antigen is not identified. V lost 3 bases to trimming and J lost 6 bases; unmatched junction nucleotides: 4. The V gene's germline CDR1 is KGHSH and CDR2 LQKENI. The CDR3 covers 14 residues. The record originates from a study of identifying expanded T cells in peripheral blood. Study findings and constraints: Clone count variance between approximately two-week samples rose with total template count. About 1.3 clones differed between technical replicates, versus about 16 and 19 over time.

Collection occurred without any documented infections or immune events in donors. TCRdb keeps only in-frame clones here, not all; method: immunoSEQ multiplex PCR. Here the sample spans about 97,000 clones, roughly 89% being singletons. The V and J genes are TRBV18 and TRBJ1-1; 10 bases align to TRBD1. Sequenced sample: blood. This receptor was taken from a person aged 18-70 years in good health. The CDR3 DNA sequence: TGTGCCAGCTCACCTCTGACAGGGGGCTCTGAAGCTTTCTTT. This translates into CASSPLTGGSEAFF. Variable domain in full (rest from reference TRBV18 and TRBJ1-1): NAGVMQNPRHLVRRRGQEARLRCSPMKGHSHVYWYRQLPEEGLKFMVYLQKENIIDESGMPKERFSAEFPKEGPSILRIQQVVRGDSAAYFCASSPLTGGSEAFFGQGTRLTVV.